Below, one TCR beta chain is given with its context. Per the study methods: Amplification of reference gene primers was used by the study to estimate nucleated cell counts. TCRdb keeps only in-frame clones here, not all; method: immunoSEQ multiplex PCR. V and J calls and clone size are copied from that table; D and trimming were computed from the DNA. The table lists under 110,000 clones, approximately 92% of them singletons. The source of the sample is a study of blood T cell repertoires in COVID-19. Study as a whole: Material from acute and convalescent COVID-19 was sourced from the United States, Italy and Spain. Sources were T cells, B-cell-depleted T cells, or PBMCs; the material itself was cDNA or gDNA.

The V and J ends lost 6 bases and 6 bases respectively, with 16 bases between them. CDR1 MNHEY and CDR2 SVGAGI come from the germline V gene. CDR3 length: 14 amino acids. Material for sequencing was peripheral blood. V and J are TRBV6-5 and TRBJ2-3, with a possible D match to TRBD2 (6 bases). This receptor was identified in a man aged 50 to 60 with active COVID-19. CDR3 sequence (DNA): TGTGCCAGCAGCTTCCGGCGGGACGGGGATACGCAGTATTTT. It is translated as CASSFRRDGDTQYF.